These 9 T cell receptor beta chains share one sample of origin, sequenced in a study of human T cells and chemical hapten exposure. TCRdb used MiXCR to reprocess the 5' RACE reads, holding one entry per CDR3 protein. The data contain 130,000 or so distinct CDR3 sequences, 4.1% of them seen just once; the ten biggest clones take up about 1.3%. Unfractionated whole blood was the source of the extracted total RNA. These receptors all stem from a female donor in good health.

This clonotype was recorded at least ten times. The V call is TRBV7-6, the J call TRBJ1-1; the D gene is possibly TRBD1 (5 bases). Trimming shortened V by 5 bases and J by 6 bases, and 10 bases separated the two germline ends. The CDR3 contains 12 residues. The V gene's germline CDR1 is SGHVS and CDR2 FNYEAQ. Written as DNA, the CDR3 is TGTGCCAGCAGCCCGGGGGGTGCTGAAGCTTTCTTT. Its protein is CASSPGGAEAFF.

This clonotype was detected a few times. The chain couples TRBV5-4 to TRBJ2-2; D remains ambiguous. The germline V and J ends were trimmed by 1 base and 5 bases, with 3 bases remaining between them. There are 12 residues in the CDR3. Germline CDR1 reads SGHNT; CDR2 reads YYREEE (reference sequence). In DNA form, the CDR3 reads TGTGCCAGCAGCTTGTTTACCGGGGAGCTGTTTTTT. Amino acid sequence: CASSLFTGELFF.

This clonotype showed up many times. The chain uses TRBV20-1 and TRBJ2-7; possibly TRBD1 or TRBD2 for D (5 bases each). V dropped 6 bases and J dropped 2 bases, with 17 bases sitting between them. This CDR3 has 14 amino acids. Germline-derived CDR1 and CDR2 are DFQATT and SNEGSKA (reference sequence). CDR3 loop: CSATGTQVTYEQYF. CDR3 coding DNA: TGCAGTGCGACCGGGACCCAAGTTACCTACGAGCAGTACTTC.

This clonotype was observed a few times. V gene TRBV5-1 combines with J gene TRBJ1-4; TRBD1 agrees at 8 bases. CDR1 is SGHRS, CDR2 YFSETQ, per germline. This CDR3 has 15 amino acids. After removal of 4 bases from V and 6 bases from J, the junction contained 8 bases not matched to a gene. CDR3 nucleotides: TGCGCCAGCAGCCCCGGAGTGACAGGGGATGAAAAACTGTTTTTT. It translates to CASSPGVTGDEKLFF. Looking up the rest from reference TRBV5-1 and TRBJ1-4 gives the full variable domain: KAGVTQTPRYLIKTRGQQVTLSCSPISGHRSVSWYQQTPGQGLQFLFEYFSETQRNKGNFPGRFSGRQFSNSRSEMNVSTLELGDSALYLCASSPGVTGDEKLFFGSGTQLSVL.

The chain joins TRBV7-9 to TRBJ1-1; weak D call: TRBD1 (6 bases). The V gene's germline CDR1 is SEHNR and CDR2 FQNEAQ (reference sequence). CDR3 size: 18 residues. Trimming removed 1 base from V and 5 bases from J, with 23 bases in between. DNA for the CDR3: TGTGCCAGCAGCTTAGGATCCAGCACAGGGCGCCGTGGGACTGAAGCTTTCTTT. This codes for CASSLGSSTGRRGTEAFF.

The V gene is TRBV5-6, the J gene TRBJ2-7; D is possibly TRBD1 (5 bases). Trimming left V 0 bases short and J 4 bases short, with 14 bases between. This CDR3 comprises 15 residues. Germline CDR1 and CDR2: SGHDT and YYEEEE. CDR3 amino acids: CASSLGQGMIYEQYF. Written as DNA, the CDR3 is TGTGCCAGCAGCTTGGGCCAGGGTATGATTTACGAGCAGTACTTC.

The chain couples TRBV7-6 to TRBJ1-4; 8 nucleotides agree with TRBD1. The V gene end was trimmed by 0 bases and the J gene end by 2 bases; junction bases not matched to a gene: 11. Germline values: CDR1 SGHVS, CDR2 FNYEAQ. This CDR3 has 19 amino acids. CDR3 nucleotides: TGTGCCAGCAGCTTAGCGCGGGCAGGGGGCGTTTCCACTAATGAAAAACTGTTTTTT. Translated: CASSLARAGGVSTNEKLFF.

This clonotype has a count of ten or more. The CDR3 reads CASSQFPGTLSYEQYF. The CDR3 coding sequence is TGTGCCAGCAGCCAATTCCCAGGAACCCTCTCCTACGAGCAGTACTTC. The chain has TRBV3-1 and TRBJ2-7; no clear D gene. Per germline, CDR1 LGHDT and CDR2 YNNKEL (reference sequence). Trimming cost V 2 bases and J 0 bases, with 14 bases left between them. CDR3 length: 16 amino acids.

This clonotype was seen at least ten times. The chain uses TRBV20-1 and TRBJ1-2; D may be TRBD1 (5 bases). The germline CDR1 and CDR2 sequences are DFQATT and SNEGSKA (reference sequence). V was shortened by 6 bases and J by 0 bases, with 17 bases between the two germline ends. This CDR3 spans 15 amino acids. CDR3 nucleotides: TGCAGTGCGGGGGATGGGCCCCTATCTAACTATGGCTACACCTTC. Protein product: CSAGDGPLSNYGYTF.